This T cell receptor beta chain was retrieved from a study of human thymus T cells. Profiling relied on immunoSEQ multiplex PCR, and the TCRdb table lists in-frame clones only, not all of them. The sample yields tens of thousands of clones, 94% seen once. CDR1 and CDR2 from the germline V gene are MNHEY and SVGAGI. V gave up 2 bases and J gave up 4 bases, with 5 bases separating them. The CDR3 is made up of 12 amino acids. As for this clone: What it binds is unknown.

Whole-study findings and limits: Thymic and blood repertoires showed apparently biased V and J gene usage.

Immunologically healthy infants in Finland undergoing congenital heart defect surgery were the donors. Blood DNA came from all available leukocytes, not a fixed cell number. The sample comprised blood. The chain employs TRBV6-5 and TRBJ2-5; D is uncertain. The sequence was obtained from a boy under two years old with a congenital heart defect but otherwise immunologically healthy. This CDR3 is CASSYGPETQYF. The DNA of the CDR3 is TGTGCCAGCAGTTACGGTCCAGAGACCCAGTACTTC.